These 24 T cell receptor beta chains were all obtained from the same sample, sequenced in a study of cytomegalovirus exposure and HLA in healthy donors. It was with 60 Vbeta and 13 Jbeta primers that the PCR ran. The repertoire was sequenced with immunoSEQ multiplex PCR; TCRdb's copy has only in-frame clones and lacks some. The sample lists some 110,000 clones, roughly three fifths occurring once. The sequenced sample consisted of PBMCs. The receptors here all came from a woman in her forties in good health and CMV-seropositive.

Only one count was recorded for this clone. V usage is TRBV6-5 and J usage is TRBJ1-2; weak D call: TRBD1 (6 bases). V lost 2 bases, J lost 2 bases, and 6 bases lay in between. Germline V CDR1 and CDR2: MNHEY, SVGAGI. The CDR3 totals 13 residues. In nucleotides, the CDR3 is TGTGCCAGCAGTTACGACAGGAACTATGGCTACACCTTC. Its protein product is CASSYDRNYGYTF.

The CDR3 loop is CASSRELALTYEQYF. The CDR3 coding sequence is TGTGCCAGCAGTAGGGAACTAGCGTTAACCTACGAGCAGTACTTC. The genes are TRBV6-5 and TRBJ2-5, with 7 nucleotides matching TRBD2. The DNA end is more similar to TRBJ2-7, so the J call may be wrong. The germline V gene has CDR1 MNHEY and CDR2 SVGAGI. CDR3 length equals 15 residues.

The chain carries TRBV7-9 and TRBJ1-1; 8 nucleotides agree with TRBD1. CDR1 SEHNR and CDR2 FQNEAQ come from the germline V gene (reference sequence). The CDR3 is 14 residues long. The V gene end was trimmed by 3 bases and the J gene end by 2 bases; junction bases not matched to a gene: 2. CDR3 amino acids: CASSLTGVNTEAFF. The CDR3 region has the DNA TGTGCCAGCAGCTTGACAGGGGTAAACACTGAAGCTTTCTTT.

The V and J genes are TRBV19 and TRBJ1-4; 8 bases line up with TRBD1. Trimming cost V 6 bases and J 4 bases; bases outside gene matches: 4. Germline V gives CDR1 LNHDA, CDR2 SQIVND (reference sequence). CDR3 length: 14 residues. CDR3 nucleotide sequence: TGTGCCAGTAGCAGGGGGCAGAATAATGAAAAACTGTTTTTT. It codes for CASSRGQNNEKLFF.

The genes are TRBV7-9 and TRBJ2-7; D remains ambiguous. Trimming stripped 1 base from V and 0 bases from J, with 10 bases between. The germline CDR1 and CDR2 sequences are SEHNR and FQNEAQ (reference sequence). The CDR3 has 15 residues. CDR3 loop: CASSLGQAGSYEQYF. CDR3 in DNA: TGTGCCAGCAGCTTAGGGCAGGCCGGCTCCTACGAGCAGTACTTC. Full variable domain (outside the CDR3, taken from reference TRBV7-9 and TRBJ2-7): DTGVSQNPRHKITKRGQNVTFRCDPISEHNRLYWYRQTLGQGPEFLTYFQNEAQLEKSRLLSDRFSAERPKGSFSTLEIQRTEQGDSAMYLCASSLGQAGSYEQYFGPGTRLTVT.

This chain joins TRBV11-1 and TRBJ2-2; D may be TRBD1 (6 bases). The CDR3 extends over 13 amino acids. CDR1 and CDR2 (germline): SGHAT, FQDESV (reference sequence). Here the CDR3 DNA reads TGTGTCTGGGGGCAGGGGAACACCGGGGAGCTGTTTTTT. Translating gives CVWGQGNTGELFF.

V is TRBV29-1 and J is TRBJ1-2; 7 bases line up with TRBD1. This CDR3 spans 13 amino acids. Germline assignment: CDR1 SQVTM and CDR2 ANQGSEA. V lost 7 bases, J lost 4 bases, and 9 bases stayed unmatched. CDR3 bases: TGCAGCGCAAGAAACAGGGGCGCCTATGGCTACACCTTC. This translates into CSARNRGAYGYTF.

This clone was observed a few times. The V call is TRBV4-2, the J call TRBJ2-7, with D possibly being TRBD1 (6 bases). The CDR3 sequence is 14 residues long. Trimming cost V 0 bases and J 6 bases, with 12 bases left between them. Germline V CDR1 and CDR2: LGHNA, YNFKEQ. CDR3 coding DNA: TGTGCCAGCAGCCAAGATTTTGCAGGGGTCGAGCAGTACTTC. It codes for CASSQDFAGVEQYF.

This sequence joins TRBV13 and TRBJ1-2; TRBD1 aligns across 8 bases. V shed 5 bases, J shed 8 bases, and the junction held 13 bases outside the gene matches. The CDR3 spans 15 residues. CDR1 PRHDT and CDR2 FYEKMQ come from the germline V gene (reference sequence). CDR3 in amino acids: CASSHYWTGSKGYTF. In DNA, the CDR3 is TGTGCCAGCAGCCACTACTGGACAGGGAGTAAGGGCTACACCTTC.

The chain is built from TRBV29-1 and TRBJ1-1; the D gene is possibly TRBD1 (6 bases). The germline V and J ends were trimmed by 7 bases and 5 bases, with 14 bases remaining between them. In germline, CDR1 is SQVTM, CDR2 ANQGSEA. The CDR3 runs to 12 residues. CDR3 sequence reads: CSGHREGTEAFF. The CDR3 DNA is TGCAGCGGCCACAGGGAAGGAACTGAAGCTTTCTTT.

The rearrangement links TRBV13 to TRBJ2-2; D unresolved. The germline gives CDR1 PRHDT, CDR2 FYEKMQ (reference sequence). This CDR3 spans 15 amino acids. V was clipped by 2 bases and J by 6 bases, with 13 bases between them. The CDR3 coding sequence is TGTGCCAGCAGCTTACGAAGGCAGGCTGCCGGGGAGCTGTTTTTT. Residues: CASSLRRQAAGELFF.

This clone was seen a few times. This CDR3 is CSVEFRQGSSEQYF. The CDR3 nucleotides read TGCAGCGTTGAGTTTCGACAGGGATCTAGCGAGCAGTACTTC. The rearrangement links TRBV29-1 to TRBJ2-7, with TRBD1 matching 7 bases. With V trimmed by 3 bases and J by 6 bases, 11 bases remained unmatched. The CDR3 extends over 14 amino acids. Germline V gives CDR1 SQVTM, CDR2 ANQGSEA.

This clone was observed a few times. The J gene is TRBJ2-1, the V gene TRBV27, with TRBD2 identical over 16 bases. Germline V gene sequence: CDR1 MNHEY, CDR2 SMNVEV (reference sequence). J gave up 4 bases and V 5 bases, and 5 bases lay outside the gene matches. CDR3 length equals 17 residues. For the CDR3, the DNA is TGTGCCAGCAGTGACCCGGGACTAGCGGGAGGGTACAATGAGCAGTTCTTC. Its translation is CASSDPGLAGGYNEQFF.

This chain uses TRBV2 with TRBJ2-7; 9 bases are a match to TRBD1. From germline, CDR1 is SNHLY and CDR2 FYNNEI. J gave up 6 bases and V 7 bases, and 10 bases lay outside the gene matches. The CDR3 extends over 14 amino acids. The DNA of the CDR3 is TGTGCCAGCAACCCGTCTGGACAGGGGCTCGAGCAGTACTTC. The encoded protein is CASNPSGQGLEQYF.

This clone was seen a single time. The CDR3: CANQIAGGSNEQFF. Written as DNA, the CDR3 is TGTGCCAACCAAATAGCGGGAGGGAGTAATGAGCAGTTCTTC. The V and J genes are TRBV19 and TRBJ2-1; 11 bases are shared with TRBD2. The CDR3 loop spans 14 amino acids. V gave up 10 bases and J gave up 7 bases; unmatched junction bases: 9. Germline CDR1 is LNHDA and CDR2 is SQIVND (reference sequence).

Of note for this clone: Other DNA sequences in the same sample also yield this CDR3. The rearrangement links TRBV9 to TRBJ2-2; 11 positions agree with TRBD1. The CDR3 length is 16 residues. Germline assignment: CDR1 SGDLS and CDR2 YYNGEE. V lost 3 bases to trimming and J lost 5 bases; unmatched junction nucleotides: 6. For the CDR3, the DNA is TGTGCCAGCAGCGCGGGGACAGGGGGTAATACCGGGGAGCTGTTTTTT. It specifies CASSAGTGGNTGELFF.

V and J are TRBV7-2 and TRBJ2-7; D call uncertain. V lost 3 bases and J 1 base, leaving 4 bases between the germline ends. This CDR3 region has 12 residues. CDR1 is SGHTA and CDR2 is FQGNSA in the germline V gene. CDR3 region: CASSLESYEQYF. As DNA, the CDR3 is TGTGCCAGCAGCTTGGAGTCCTACGAGCAGTACTTC.

The V call is TRBV4-2, the J call TRBJ1-2; 9 bases align to TRBD1. The V gene end was trimmed by 2 bases and the J gene end by 3 bases; junction bases not matched to a gene: 7. Germline V gives CDR1 LGHNA, CDR2 YNFKEQ. The CDR3 loop spans 16 amino acids. The CDR3 DNA sequence: TGTGCCAGCAGCCAAACGGGACAGGGACGGGACTATGGCTACACCTTC. Translation: CASSQTGQGRDYGYTF.

This clone showed up just once. CDR3 region: CASNLTGIGTGELFF. CDR3 bases: TGTGCCAGCAATCTCACAGGGATTGGGACCGGGGAGCTGTTTTTT. The chain links TRBV21-1 to TRBJ2-2; TRBD1 was called by the table and not checked on the DNA. TRBV21-1 is a pseudogene locus. The CDR3 length is 15 residues.

The rearrangement uses TRBV19 and TRBJ1-6; D perhaps matches TRBD1 (6 bases). The germline gives CDR1 LNHDA, CDR2 SQIVND (reference sequence). The V gene lost 7 bases and the J gene lost 6 bases, with 10 bases spanning the gap. The CDR3 is made up of 13 amino acids. CDR3 sequence (DNA): TGTGCCAGTACGGCAGGGGCTAATTCACCCCTCCACTTT. Its translation: CASTAGANSPLHF.

The gene calls are TRBV2 and TRBJ1-5, with 9 bases matching TRBD1. With 7 bases clipped from V and 5 bases from J, the junction kept 6 bases outside the gene matches. Germline assignment: CDR1 SNHLY and CDR2 FYNNEI. This CDR3 region has 14 residues. CDR3 region: CASNGQGPDQPQHF. The CDR3 DNA follows: TGTGCCAGCAACGGACAGGGGCCCGATCAGCCCCAGCATTTT.

This clone was seen more than once but under ten times. The J gene is TRBJ2-3, the V gene TRBV27; no reliable D call. Per germline, CDR1 MNHEY and CDR2 SMNVEV (reference sequence). Trimming stripped 3 bases from V and 1 base from J, with 8 bases between. This CDR3 contains 14 residues. The CDR3 DNA is TGTGCCAGCAGTTTTGCAGGCCGCACAGATACGCAGTATTTT. Protein: CASSFAGRTDTQYF.

This clone was seen a few times. The rearrangement uses TRBV14 and TRBJ1-1, with 7 positions matching TRBD1. CDR3 length equals 17 residues. Unmatched junction bases numbered 13, after V lost 4 bases and J lost 2 bases. The germline V gene has CDR1 SGHDN and CDR2 FVKESK. CDR3 sequence reads: CASSLHRGAYGNTEAFF. For the CDR3, the DNA is TGTGCCAGCAGCCTTCACAGGGGCGCGTACGGAAACACTGAAGCTTTCTTT.

This clone has only one observation. This chain joins TRBV6-6 and TRBJ1-2, with 8 bases that match TRBD1. The CDR3 is 15 amino acids. Unmatched junction bases numbered 11, after V lost 4 bases and J lost 7 bases. Per the germline V gene, CDR1 is MNHNY and CDR2 is SVGAGI (reference sequence). For the CDR3, the DNA is TGTGCCAGCAGTTCCTACGGGCAGGGGGCGCTTGGCTACACCTTC. It yields the protein CASSSYGQGALGYTF.